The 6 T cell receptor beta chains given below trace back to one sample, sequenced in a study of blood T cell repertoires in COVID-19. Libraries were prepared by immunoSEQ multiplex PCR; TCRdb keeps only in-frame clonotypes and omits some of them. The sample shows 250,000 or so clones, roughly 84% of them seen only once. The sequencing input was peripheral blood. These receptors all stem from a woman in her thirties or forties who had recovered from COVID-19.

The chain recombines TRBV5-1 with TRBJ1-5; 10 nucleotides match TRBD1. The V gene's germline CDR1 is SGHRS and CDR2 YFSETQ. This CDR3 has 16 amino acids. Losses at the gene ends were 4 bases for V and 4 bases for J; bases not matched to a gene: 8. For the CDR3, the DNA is TGCGCCAGCAGCCCGGGACAGGGGCTCATGAATCAGCCCCAGCATTTT. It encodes CASSPGQGLMNQPQHF.

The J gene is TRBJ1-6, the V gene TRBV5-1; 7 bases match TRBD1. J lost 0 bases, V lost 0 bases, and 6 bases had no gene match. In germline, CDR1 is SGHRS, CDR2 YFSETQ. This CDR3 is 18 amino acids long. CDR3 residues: CASSLVMAGGSYNSPLHF. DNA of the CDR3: TGCGCCAGCAGCTTGGTGATGGCAGGGGGCTCCTATAATTCACCCCTCCACTTT. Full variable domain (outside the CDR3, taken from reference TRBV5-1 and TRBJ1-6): KAGVTQTPRYLIKTRGQQVTLSCSPISGHRSVSWYQQTPGQGLQFLFEYFSETQRNKGNFPGRFSGRQFSNSRSEMNVSTLELGDSALYLCASSLVMAGGSYNSPLHFGNGTRLTVT.

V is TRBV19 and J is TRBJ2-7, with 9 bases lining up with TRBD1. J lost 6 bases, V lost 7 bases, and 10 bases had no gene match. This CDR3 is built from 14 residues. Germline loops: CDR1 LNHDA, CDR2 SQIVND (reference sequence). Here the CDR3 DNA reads TGTGCCAGTACCGCGGGGACAGGGTCCGTCGAGCAGTACTTC. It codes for CASTAGTGSVEQYF.

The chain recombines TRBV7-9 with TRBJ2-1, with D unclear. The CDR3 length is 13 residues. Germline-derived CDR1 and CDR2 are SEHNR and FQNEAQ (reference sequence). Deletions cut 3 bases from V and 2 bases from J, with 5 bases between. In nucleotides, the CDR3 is TGTGCCAGCAGCTTCGACACCTACAATGAGCAGTTCTTC. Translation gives CASSFDTYNEQFF.

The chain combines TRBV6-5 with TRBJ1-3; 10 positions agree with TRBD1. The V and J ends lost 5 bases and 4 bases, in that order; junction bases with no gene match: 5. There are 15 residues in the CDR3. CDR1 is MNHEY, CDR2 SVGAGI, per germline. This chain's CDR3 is CASSRQGAQGNTIYF. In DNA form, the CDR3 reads TGTGCCAGCAGTAGACAGGGGGCGCAAGGAAACACCATATATTTT.

The CDR3 nucleotides read TGTGCCAGCAGCTTGGGACTAGCGGGGGGGTTCTCCTACGAGCAGTACTTC. Translation gives CASSLGLAGGFSYEQYF. The chain employs TRBV5-5 and TRBJ2-7; 14 bases line up with TRBD2. The junction had 2 bases not matched to a gene; V was cut back by 0 bases and J by 0 bases. The CDR3 totals 17 residues. Germline CDR1 and CDR2: SGHKS and YYEKEE (reference sequence).